The 27 T cell receptor beta chains given below trace back to one sample, sequenced in a study of blood T cell repertoires in COVID-19 (dated by TCRdb to 2018 to 2021). Receptor libraries were prepared by the immunoSEQ multiplex PCR assay. Sourced from immuneACCESS, this table was stored by TCRdb with only in-frame sequences that have V and J called. A share of the clones is absent; for the studies checked, an unresolved V gene accounts for under half, and the remainder has no known explanation. Counted in this sample were 200,000 or so clones; over 75% of them appeared once. Roughly 2% of the sample goes to the ten largest clones. Input material: peripheral blood. The receptor source for this set is a man aged 35 to 55 with active or convalescent COVID-19.

The rearrangement joins TRBV27 to TRBJ1-3; a weak D match, TRBD1 (5 bases). The germline V gene encodes CDR1 MNHEY and CDR2 SMNVEV (reference sequence). The ends were cut back, 2 bases at V and 6 bases at J, with 11 bases in the middle. The CDR3 length is 14 residues. In nucleotides, the CDR3 is TGTGCCAGCAGTTTAGGGCAGGGATCAAACACCATATATTTT. This translates into CASSLGQGSNTIYF.

The V and J genes are TRBV28 and TRBJ2-7; 7 bases agree with TRBD2. This CDR3 is built from 15 residues. CDR1 is MDHEN and CDR2 is SYDVKM in the germline V gene. After removal of 9 bases from V and 0 bases from J, the junction contained 11 bases not matched to a gene. CDR3 residues: CASRGLAGRSYEQYF. DNA for the CDR3: TGTGCCAGTCGCGGATTAGCGGGTCGCTCCTACGAGCAGTACTTC.

This clone was found a few times. The chain carries TRBV19 and TRBJ1-6; no clear D gene. This CDR3 has 13 residues. Germline V gene lookup returns CDR1 LNHDA and CDR2 SQIVND (reference sequence). The V end lost 3 bases, the J end lost 9 bases, and 9 bases lay between the germline ends. CDR3 protein: CASSIDQISPLHF. CDR3 bases: TGTGCCAGTAGTATCGATCAGATTTCACCCCTCCACTTT.

The CDR3 sequence is CASSLEQGYWYEQYF. Written as DNA, the CDR3 is TGCGCCAGCAGCTTGGAACAGGGGTATTGGTACGAGCAGTACTTC. The chain has TRBV5-1 and TRBJ2-7; 7 nucleotides agree with TRBD1. CDR1 is SGHRS and CDR2 is YFSETQ in the germline V gene. V lost 0 bases to trimming and J lost 4 bases; unmatched junction nucleotides: 7. The CDR3 totals 15 residues.

This clone showed up just once. The J gene is TRBJ1-6, the V gene TRBV7-9, with 7 bases fitting TRBD1. CDR3 length: 15 residues. Germline trimming cut 6 bases from V and 6 bases from J; bases unmatched to any gene: 8. Looked up from germline, CDR1 is SEHNR and CDR2 is FQNEAQ (reference sequence). CDR3 nucleotide sequence: TGTGCCAGCAGATTCCGGGACAGCGTTAATTCACCCCTCCACTTT. Protein sequence: CASRFRDSVNSPLHF.

J is TRBJ1-4 and V is TRBV15; TRBD1 agrees at 8 bases. The CDR3 is 16 residues long. Germline values: CDR1 LNHNV, CDR2 YYDKDF (reference sequence). The J segment lost 2 bases and the V segment lost 1 base, leaving 3 bases of the junction unmatched. DNA of the CDR3: TGTGCCACCAGCAGAGCTCAGGGGGCTACTAATGAAAAACTGTTTTTT. It yields the protein CATSRAQGATNEKLFF.

The table lists this clone with a few counts. The V and J genes are TRBV2 and TRBJ2-3; 7 nucleotides align to TRBD2. Germline assignment: CDR1 SNHLY and CDR2 FYNNEI. The V gene end was trimmed by 3 bases and the J gene end by 1 base; junction bases not matched to a gene: 4. The CDR3 covers 15 residues. This CDR3 reads CASSETGLGTDTQYF. In DNA form, the CDR3 reads TGTGCCAGCAGTGAGACCGGACTAGGCACAGATACGCAGTATTTT.

The chain is built from TRBV27 and TRBJ1-6; no clear D gene. Germline V gene sequence: CDR1 MNHEY, CDR2 SMNVEV (reference sequence). Trimming took 6 bases from V and 0 from J, leaving 12 bases between them. The CDR3 is made up of 16 amino acids. This CDR3 is CASSPLESSYNSPLHF. The CDR3 DNA reads TGTGCCAGCAGCCCACTTGAAAGCTCCTATAATTCACCCCTCCACTTT.

The V and J genes are TRBV11-2 and TRBJ1-2, with D perhaps matching TRBD1 (6 bases). CDR1 is SGHAT and CDR2 is FQNNGV in the germline V gene. The CDR3 covers 17 residues. The germline V and J ends were trimmed by 5 bases and 0 bases, with 19 bases remaining between them. CDR3 amino acids: CASSPHAGEGANYGYTF. CDR3 nucleotides: TGTGCCAGCAGCCCCCACGCTGGGGAGGGGGCTAACTATGGCTACACCTTC.

The chain links TRBV24-1 to TRBJ2-3; 10 positions match TRBD2. V shed 3 bases, J shed 3 bases, and the junction held 8 bases outside the gene matches. Looked up from germline, CDR1 is KGHDR and CDR2 is SFDVKD. The CDR3 is 17 amino acids. CDR3 sequence: CATSDPKSSGRTDTQYF. Written as DNA, the CDR3 is TGTGCCACCAGTGATCCGAAATCTAGCGGGAGAACAGATACGCAGTATTTT.

The rearrangement uses TRBV5-1 and TRBJ2-7, with D perhaps matching TRBD2 (6 bases). V was trimmed by 4 bases and J by 7 bases, leaving 15 bases between them. Germline CDR1 and CDR2: SGHRS and YFSETQ. This CDR3 contains 13 residues. CDR3 sequence reads: CASSETGLGEQYF. DNA of the CDR3: TGCGCCAGCAGCGAAACGGGACTGGGGGAGCAGTACTTC.

The J gene is TRBJ2-2, the V gene TRBV9, with 7 bases that match TRBD2. The CDR3 contains 14 residues. Germline assignment: CDR1 SGDLS and CDR2 YYNGEE. V shed 3 bases, J shed 6 bases, and the junction held 5 bases outside the gene matches. The CDR3 DNA reads as TGTGCCAGCAGCGCCTCGGGAGGACCCGGGGAGCTGTTTTTT. Protein product: CASSASGGPGELFF.

This rearrangement joins TRBV27 to TRBJ1-1; 7 nucleotides agree with TRBD1. Germline V gene sequence: CDR1 MNHEY, CDR2 SMNVEV (reference sequence). V was pared by 5 bases and J by 6 bases, with 9 bases of the junction left unmatched. CDR3 length: 14 amino acids. The CDR3 spells CASSHNNRGAEAFF. In DNA form, the CDR3 reads TGTGCCAGCAGTCATAATAACAGGGGCGCTGAAGCTTTCTTT.

The chain joins TRBV5-1 to TRBJ1-2, with D uncertain. V was shortened by 4 bases and J by 8 bases, with 21 bases between the two germline ends. The germline V gene has CDR1 SGHRS and CDR2 YFSETQ. The CDR3 spans 15 residues. CDR3 in DNA: TGCGCCAGCAGCCTAGCCGCCTCGCGCATACAGGGCTACACCTTC. Translated, it gives CASSLAASRIQGYTF.

V usage is TRBV14 and J usage is TRBJ1-1; TRBD1 is a possible D gene (5 bases). The V and J ends lost 0 bases and 4 bases respectively, with 15 bases between them. CDR3 length equals 16 residues. Germline CDR1 is SGHDN and CDR2 is FVKESK. The CDR3 nucleotides read TGTGCCAGCAGCCAAGATCGAAGGGGCGATTTCACTGAAGCTTTCTTT. It translates to CASSQDRRGDFTEAFF.

This chain links TRBV11-1 with TRBJ2-7, with a weak D call TRBD1 (6 bases). Germline CDR1 reads SGHAT; CDR2 reads FQDESV (reference sequence). V lost 5 bases and J 3 bases, leaving 17 bases between the germline ends. CDR3 length: 15 residues. CDR3: CASSRSSPGHYEQYF. DNA of the CDR3: TGTGCCAGCAGCCGGAGCTCTCCGGGACACTACGAGCAGTACTTC.

The chain is built from TRBV4-1 and TRBJ1-3, with D maybe TRBD1 (6 bases). The CDR3 spans 16 residues. Trimming took off 0 bases at V and 3 bases at J, with 12 bases between the two ends. Germline V gene lookup returns CDR1 MGHRA and CDR2 YSYEKL. CDR3 protein: CASSQEMDSFGNTIYF. CDR3 DNA sequence: TGCGCCAGCAGCCAAGAGATGGACAGCTTTGGAAACACCATATATTTT.

This chain links TRBV7-3 with TRBJ2-3; TRBD2 agrees at 14 bases. Germline loops: CDR1 SGHTA, CDR2 FQGTGA. This CDR3 is 16 amino acids long. The ends lost 4 bases at V and 7 bases at J; junction bases unmatched: 7. CDR3 sequence: CASSSTSGGAGNTQYF. DNA of the CDR3: TGTGCCAGCAGCTCGACTAGCGGGGGGGCCGGGAATACGCAGTATTTT.

This clone was picked up one time. This chain links TRBV9 with TRBJ1-1; unclear D gene. V lost 4 bases and J 1 base, leaving 11 bases between the germline ends. This CDR3 is built from 14 residues. The germline V gene encodes CDR1 SGDLS and CDR2 YYNGEE. This CDR3 reads CASSPSRGNTEAFF. The DNA for the CDR3 is TGTGCCAGCAGCCCGTCCCGGGGGAACACTGAAGCTTTCTTT.

This rearrangement joins TRBV9 to TRBJ1-2, with 10 bases fitting TRBD1. Trimming cost V 4 bases and J 0 bases; bases outside gene matches: 12. The CDR3 is 18 residues long. In germline, CDR1 is SGDLS, CDR2 YYNGEE. CDR3 DNA sequence: TGTGCCAGCAGCCATACCGGGACAGGGGCCGTTACTAACTATGGCTACACCTTC. Protein sequence: CASSHTGTGAVTNYGYTF. Based on the CDR3 plus reference TRBV9 and TRBJ1-2, the full variable domain is DSGVTQTPKHLITATGQRVTLRCSPRSGDLSVYWYQQSLDQGLQFLIQYYNGEERAKGNILERFSAQQFPDLHSELNLSSLELGDSALYFCASSHTGTGAVTNYGYTFGSGTRLTVV.

This chain uses TRBV29-1 with TRBJ2-7; D might be TRBD1 (5 bases). Trimming stripped 5 bases from V and 5 bases from J, with 10 bases between. The germline V gene has CDR1 SQVTM and CDR2 ANQGSEA. The CDR3 contains 11 residues. CDR3 DNA sequence: TGCAGCGTTAGGGGTTGGAACGAGCAGTACTTC. Translation: CSVRGWNEQYF.

The chain is built from TRBV19 and TRBJ1-5; weak D call: TRBD1 (5 bases). V lost 3 bases, J lost 4 bases, and 19 bases lay in between. The length of the CDR3 is 17 residues. Germline CDR1 is LNHDA and CDR2 is SQIVND (reference sequence). The CDR3 DNA is TGTGCCAGTAGTATGTGGGAGGGGCCAAATTTTAATCAGCCCCAGCATTTT. Amino acids: CASSMWEGPNFNQPQHF.

The V gene is TRBV28, the J gene TRBJ2-1; perhaps TRBD1 as D (6 bases). V was cut by 4 bases and J by 2 bases, with 18 bases left in between. The CDR3 consists of 17 residues. Germline CDR1 MDHEN, CDR2 SYDVKM. The CDR3 region has the DNA TGTGCCAGCAGTTCCCCCCTCACAGGGCTAGCCTACAATGAGCAGTTCTTC. It yields the protein CASSSPLTGLAYNEQFF.

This clone appeared once. V gene TRBV2 combines with J gene TRBJ2-3; 7 positions agree with TRBD2. V shed 6 bases and J 2 bases; nucleotides not matched to a gene: 5. CDR1 and CDR2 (germline): SNHLY, FYNNEI. The length of the CDR3 is 14 residues. The CDR3 bases are TGTGCCAGCAGGAGGGAGGGAATCACAGATACGCAGTATTTT. Protein: CASRREGITDTQYF.

The rearrangement joins TRBV28 to TRBJ1-2, with D tentatively TRBD1 (6 bases). V lost 4 bases, J lost 8 bases, and 23 bases lay in between. The germline gives CDR1 MDHEN, CDR2 SYDVKM. The CDR3 consists of 16 residues. The CDR3 here is CASSYPSLQGSLGYTF. The CDR3 DNA sequence: TGTGCCAGCAGTTATCCCTCACTACAGGGATCGCTCGGCTACACCTTC.

The genes are TRBV3-1 (or the pseudogene TRBV3-2) and TRBJ1-6, with 9 bases fitting TRBD1. V was clipped by 4 bases and J by 10 bases; unmatched bases: 8. The CDR3 has 15 amino acids. Germline lookup yields CDR1 LGHDT and CDR2 YNNKEL (reference sequence). As DNA, the CDR3 is TGTGCCAGCAGCCCGACAGGGACAGGGCGATCACCCCTCCACTTT. Residues: CASSPTGTGRSPLHF.

This sequence joins TRBV4-1 and TRBJ2-5, with 9 bases that match TRBD1. Trimming took 4 bases from V and 5 from J; bases not matched to a gene: 8. The CDR3 contains 15 residues. CDR1 is MGHRA, CDR2 YSYEKL, per germline. The CDR3 DNA sequence: TGCGCCAGCAGCCCAACAGGGGGCTTCGGCGAGACCCAGTACTTC. Its protein is CASSPTGGFGETQYF.